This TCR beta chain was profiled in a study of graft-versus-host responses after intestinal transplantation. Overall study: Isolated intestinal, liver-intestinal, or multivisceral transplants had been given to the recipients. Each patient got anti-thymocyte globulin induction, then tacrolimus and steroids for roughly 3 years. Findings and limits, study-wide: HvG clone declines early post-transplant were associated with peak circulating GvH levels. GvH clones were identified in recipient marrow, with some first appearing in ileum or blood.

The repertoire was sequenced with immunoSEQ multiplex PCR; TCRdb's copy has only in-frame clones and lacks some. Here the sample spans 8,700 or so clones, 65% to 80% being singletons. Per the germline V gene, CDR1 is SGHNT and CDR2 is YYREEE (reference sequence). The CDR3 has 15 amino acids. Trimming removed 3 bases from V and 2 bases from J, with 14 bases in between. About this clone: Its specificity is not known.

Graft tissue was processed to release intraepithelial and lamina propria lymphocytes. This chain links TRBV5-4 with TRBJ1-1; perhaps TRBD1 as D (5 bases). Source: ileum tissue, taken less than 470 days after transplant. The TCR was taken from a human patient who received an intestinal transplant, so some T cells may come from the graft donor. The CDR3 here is CASSSHNGGNTEAFF. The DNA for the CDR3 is TGTGCCAGCAGCTCTCACAACGGGGGAAACACTGAAGCTTTCTTT. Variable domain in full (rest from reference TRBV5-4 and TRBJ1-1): ETGVTQSPTHLIKTRGQQVTLRCSSQSGHNTVSWYQQALGQGPQFIFQYYREEENGRGNFPPRFSGLQFPNYSSELNVNALELDDSALYLCASSSHNGGNTEAFFGQGTRLTVV.